These 4 T cell receptor beta chains share one sample of origin, sequenced in a study of metastatic and nonmetastatic thyroid tumors. Using MiXCR, TCRdb reanalyzed the PCR reads. Of about 92,000 clones detected, around 14% appear once; the ten largest clones hold 3.6%. Each patient came to thyroid surgery without any prior treatment (of any kind). The specimen sequenced was blood. These receptors were obtained from a female donor with papillary thyroid cancer or a benign thyroid nodule (not recorded which). Some clones in this sample may be carry-over from other donors' samples.

The chain carries TRBV5-4 and TRBJ2-3, with 12 bases matching TRBD2. Germline lookup yields CDR1 SGHNT and CDR2 YYREEE (reference sequence). The CDR3 spans 16 residues. J gave up 7 bases and V 3 bases, and 9 bases lay outside the gene matches. This CDR3 is CASSSPSGGAMNTQYF. CDR3 nucleotide sequence: TGTGCCAGCAGCTCTCCTAGCGGGGGGGCAATGAATACGCAGTATTTT.

This clone has at least ten counts. The rearrangement uses TRBV6-2 or TRBV6-3 and TRBJ2-3; D uncertain. This CDR3 spans 17 amino acids. CDR1 is MNHEY and CDR2 is SVGEGT in the germline V gene. The V end was cut by 0 bases, the J end by 0 bases, with 13 bases between. CDR3 sequence (DNA): TGTGCCAGCAGTTACTCTAGAGCCCCTACGAGCACAGATACGCAGTATTTT. Protein: CASSYSRAPTSTDTQYF.

This clone was seen ten or more times. The chain recombines TRBV15 with TRBJ2-7; D not resolved. The CDR3 has 15 amino acids. Trimming cost V 0 bases and J 3 bases, with 12 bases left between them. Germline V CDR1 and CDR2: LNHNV, YYDKDF (reference sequence). CDR3 DNA sequence: TGTGCCACCAGCAGAGAGGGCCAGCTAGGCTACGAGCAGTACTTC. Encoded protein: CATSREGQLGYEQYF.

This clone was counted ten times or more. The CDR3 DNA follows: TGTGCCAGCAGCTTAGGAGAGAATGAGCAGTTCTTC. Translated: CASSLGENEQFF. The chain combines TRBV11-2 with TRBJ2-1, with no clear D. Germline CDR1 is SGHAT and CDR2 is FQNNGV. This CDR3 comprises 12 residues. Trimming stripped 1 base from V and 7 bases from J, with 5 bases between.